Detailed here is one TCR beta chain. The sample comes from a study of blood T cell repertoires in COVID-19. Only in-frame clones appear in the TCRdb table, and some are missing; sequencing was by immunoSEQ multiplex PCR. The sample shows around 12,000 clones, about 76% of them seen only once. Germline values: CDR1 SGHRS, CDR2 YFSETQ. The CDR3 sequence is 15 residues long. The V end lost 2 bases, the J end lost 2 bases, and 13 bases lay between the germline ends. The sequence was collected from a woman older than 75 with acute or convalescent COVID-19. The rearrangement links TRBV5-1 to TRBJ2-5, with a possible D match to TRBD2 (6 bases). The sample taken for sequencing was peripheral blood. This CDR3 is CASSFGGAGQETQYF. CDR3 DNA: TGCGCCAGCAGCTTTGGCGGGGCCGGGCAAGAGACCCAGTACTTC. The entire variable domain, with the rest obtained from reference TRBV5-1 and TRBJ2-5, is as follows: KAGVTQTPRYLIKTRGQQVTLSCSPISGHRSVSWYQQTPGQGLQFLFEYFSETQRNKGNFPGRFSGRQFSNSRSEMNVSTLELGDSALYLCASSFGGAGQETQYFGPGTRLLVL.